The rows below give T cell receptor beta chains drawn from one sample of a study of OX40 agonist ivuxolimab in advanced cancers. The method was immunoSEQ multiplex PCR; TCRdb's version includes in-frame clones alone and lacks a portion of them. The sample consists of 55,000 to 80,000 clones, around nine tenths of them appearing once. Sequences were derived from CD4+ or CD8+ T cells sorted from blood, sampled in a trial of the OX40 agonist ivuxolimab. The receptors here all came from an adult with an advanced solid tumor such as melanoma, head and neck, liver or kidney cancer. Both conserved end residues are part of each CDR3. Fields, in order: clone size, V gene, D gene, J gene, CDR3 protein. The D gene is left open where the match is weak. Not every row has a clone size; where given, it reads once, few, many or a size class.

NA	TRBV14	TRBD1	TRBJ2-2	CARNRQGDTSTGELFF
NA	TRBV7-9	NA	TRBJ2-5	CASSRAPSGAYPQETQYF
NA	TRBV2	TRBD1	TRBJ1-1	CASIREGATNTEAFF
NA	TRBV29-1	TRBD2	TRBJ2-7	CSAFSGNAPYEQYF
NA	TRBV2	NA	TRBJ1-2	CASSWEGYGYTF
NA	TRBV2	NA	TRBJ1-1	CASSGQVQDTEAFF
NA	TRBV27	TRBD2	TRBJ2-5	CASRFAGTRSPETQYF
few	TRBV7-2	NA	TRBJ1-5	CASTRREGSQPQHF
NA	TRBV18	NA	TRBJ1-5	CASSPAPNQPQHF
once	TRBV6-5	NA	TRBJ1-6	CASSFTGPHNSPLHF
NA	TRBV9	TRBD2	TRBJ2-2	CASSASGRGPGELFF
NA	TRBV19	NA	TRBJ2-2	CASSIAGGSVTGELFF
NA	TRBV5-6	TRBD2	TRBJ2-7	CASRSAGTRTYEQYF
NA	TRBV2	NA	TRBJ1-1	CASSEPTEAFF
NA	TRBV28	NA	TRBJ2-6	CASSSRRRAGANVLTF
NA	TRBV5-1	TRBD2	TRBJ2-7	CASSLWLAEIPPYEQYF
NA	TRBV9	NA	TRBJ1-2	CASSGLAGREVGYTF
NA	TRBV4-1	NA	TRBJ2-3	CASSRGEGRASTDTQYF
NA	TRBV11-1	NA	TRBJ2-2	CASKGVESGELFF
NA	TRBV14	NA	TRBJ1-1	CASSQDRIGNTEAFF
NA	TRBV15	NA	TRBJ2-5	CATNLRRGETQYF
NA	TRBV9	NA	TRBJ2-3	CASSVDFLDTQYF
NA	TRBV6-1	TRBD2	TRBJ2-1	CASSEIGGGSYNEQFF
NA	TRBV5-1	TRBD1	TRBJ1-4	CASSLDPGTGFEKLFF
NA	TRBV4-1	TRBD2	TRBJ2-7	CASSQVIAGGVEQYF
once	TRBV5-6	NA	TRBJ1-3	CASSLGRTNTIYF
few	TRBV7-6	TRBD1	TRBJ1-1	CASSRDRNTEAFF
NA	TRBV27	NA	TRBJ1-4	CASSLSGGEKLFF
NA	TRBV27	TRBD1	TRBJ2-7	CASSPGQGGSYEQYF
NA	TRBV6-1	NA	TRBJ1-4	CASSDGLNEKLFF
NA	TRBV7-2	NA	TRBJ2-5	CASSLKETQYF
NA	TRBV6-1	NA	TRBJ2-3	CASSEVLGGGADTQYF
NA	TRBV6-6	TRBD1	TRBJ1-5	CASRSSGGDQPQHF
NA	TRBV10-1	TRBD1	TRBJ2-2	CASSEWTGGFNGELFF
NA	TRBV4-1	NA	TRBJ2-5	CASKGSVSETQYF
once	TRBV27	NA	TRBJ2-7	CATSRQGVLEQYF
NA	TRBV7-5	NA	TRBJ1-4	CARGPGRRNEKLFF
NA	TRBV6-1	TRBD2	TRBJ2-3	CASRVAGATDTQYF
NA	TRBV6-1	NA	TRBJ2-1	CASSEVLGASNEQFF
few	TRBV2	NA	TRBJ1-1	CASSEGGTEAFF